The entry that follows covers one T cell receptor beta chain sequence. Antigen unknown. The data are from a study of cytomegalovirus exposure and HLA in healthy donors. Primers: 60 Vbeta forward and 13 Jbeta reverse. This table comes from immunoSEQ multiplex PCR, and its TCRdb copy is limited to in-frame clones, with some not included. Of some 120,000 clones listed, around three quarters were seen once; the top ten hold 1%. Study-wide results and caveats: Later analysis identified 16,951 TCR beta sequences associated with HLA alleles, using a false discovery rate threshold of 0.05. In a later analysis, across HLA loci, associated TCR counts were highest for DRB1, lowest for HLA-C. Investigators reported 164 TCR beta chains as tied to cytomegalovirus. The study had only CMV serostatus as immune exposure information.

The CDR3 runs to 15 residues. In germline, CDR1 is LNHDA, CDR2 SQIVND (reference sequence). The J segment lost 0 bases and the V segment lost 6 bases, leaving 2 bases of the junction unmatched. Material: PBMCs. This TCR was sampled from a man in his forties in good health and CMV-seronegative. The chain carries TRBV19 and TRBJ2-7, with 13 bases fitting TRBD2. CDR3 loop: CASRRTSGSSYEQYF. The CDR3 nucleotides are TGTGCCAGTAGACGGACTAGCGGGAGCTCCTACGAGCAGTACTTC.